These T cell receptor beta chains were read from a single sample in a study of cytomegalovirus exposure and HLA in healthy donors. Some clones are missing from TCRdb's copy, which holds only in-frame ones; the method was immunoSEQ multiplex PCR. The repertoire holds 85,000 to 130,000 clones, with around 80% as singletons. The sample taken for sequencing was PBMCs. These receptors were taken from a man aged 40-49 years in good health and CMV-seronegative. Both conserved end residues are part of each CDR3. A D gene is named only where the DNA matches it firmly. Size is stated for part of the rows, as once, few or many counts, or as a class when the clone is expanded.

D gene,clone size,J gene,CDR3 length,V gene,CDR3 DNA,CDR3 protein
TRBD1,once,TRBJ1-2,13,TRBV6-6,TGTGCCAGCAGCGACAGGGTCGACTATGGCTACACCTTC,CASSDRVDYGYTF
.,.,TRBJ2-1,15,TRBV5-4,TGTGCCAGCAGCCAGCTGGCTAGCGTCTACAATGAGCAGTTCTTC,CASSQLASVYNEQFF
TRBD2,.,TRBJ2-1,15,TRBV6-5,TGTGCCAGCATAAAGCGGGGGGCGATAGGCAATGAGCAGTTCTTC,CASIKRGAIGNEQFF
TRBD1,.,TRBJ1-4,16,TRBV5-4,TGTGCCAGCAGCTTGGGGGCGGACAGGAGTAATGAAAAACTGTTTTTT,CASSLGADRSNEKLFF
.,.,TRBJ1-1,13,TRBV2,TGTGCCAGCAGTCCAGGGTTTAACACTGAAGCTTTCTTT,CASSPGFNTEAFF
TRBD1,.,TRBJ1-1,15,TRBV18,TGTGCCAGCTCACACGGGACAGGAGGCAACACTGAAGCTTTCTTT,CASSHGTGGNTEAFF
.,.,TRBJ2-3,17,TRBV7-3,TGTGCCAGCCCCACCCTCCCCGAGGCAGTGGTGACAGATACGCAGTATTTT,CASPTLPEAVVTDTQYF
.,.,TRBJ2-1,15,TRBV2,TGTGCCAGCAGCCCAGGGCGTAGCTCCTACAATGAGCAGTTCTTC,CASSPGRSSYNEQFF
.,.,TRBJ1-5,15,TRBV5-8,TGTGCCAGCAGCCATGAGGGCCTTAGCAATCAGCCCCAGCATTTT,CASSHEGLSNQPQHF
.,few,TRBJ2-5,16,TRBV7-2,TGTGCCAGCAGCTCCTCCAATGACTCGCCCCAATGGACCCAGTACTTC,CASSSSNDSPQWTQYF
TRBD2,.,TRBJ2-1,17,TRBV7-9,TGTGCCAGCAGCTGGGGGGTAGCGGGAGGATTGCCGATAGAGCAGTTCTTC,CASSWGVAGGLPIEQFF
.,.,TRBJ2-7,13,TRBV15,TGTGCCACCAGCGTTCATACAGGCTACGAGCAGTACTTC,CATSVHTGYEQYF
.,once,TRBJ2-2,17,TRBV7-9,TGTGCCAGCAGCTTAGCAGAGGCTCAACCGAACACCGGGGAGCTGTTTTTT,CASSLAEAQPNTGELFF
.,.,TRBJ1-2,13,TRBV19,TGTGCCAGTAGTAGCCAGTTTCTCCATGGCTACACCTTC,CASSSQFLHGYTF
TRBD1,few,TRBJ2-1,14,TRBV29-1,TGCAGCGGACAGGGACAGGGGAACAACAATGAGCAGTTCTTC,CSGQGQGNNNEQFF
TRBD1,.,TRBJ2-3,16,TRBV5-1,TGCGCCAGCAATCCGGGCCAGGGGGCGAGGACAGATACGCAGTATTTT,CASNPGQGARTDTQYF
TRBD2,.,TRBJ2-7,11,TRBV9,TGTGCCAGCAGCGAGCGGGGCGAGCAGTACTTC,CASSERGEQYF
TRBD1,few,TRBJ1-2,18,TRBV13,TGTGCCAGCAGCCCCCGAATAGAACCGGGACAGACAGTCTATGGCTACACCTTC,CASSPRIEPGQTVYGYTF
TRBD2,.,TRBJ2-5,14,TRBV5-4,TGTGCCAGCACCACTAGCGGGGGCCAAGAGACCCAGTACTTC,CASTTSGGQETQYF
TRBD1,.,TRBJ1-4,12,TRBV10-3,TGTGCCATCAGTGAGACAAAGGACAGGGTGTTTTTT,CAISETKDRVFF
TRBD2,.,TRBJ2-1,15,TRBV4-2,TGTGCCAGCAGCCAAGTGGGCGGGGGGGCTGATGAGCAGTTCTTC,CASSQVGGGADEQFF
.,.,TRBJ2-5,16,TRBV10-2,TGCGCCAGCAGTGAGCCGGGAACAGGACTACGAGAGACCCAGTACTTC,CASSEPGTGLRETQYF
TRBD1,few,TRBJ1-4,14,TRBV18,TGTGCCAGCTCATCCAGGGGGTCTAATGAAAAACTGTTTTTT,CASSSRGSNEKLFF
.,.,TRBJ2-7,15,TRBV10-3,TGTGCCATCAGTGGACAGGCGAGGAGCTCCTACGAGCAGTACTTC,CAISGQARSSYEQYF
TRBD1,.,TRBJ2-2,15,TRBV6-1,TGTGCCAGCAGTGCCCAGACAGGGGGCGGCGGGGAGCTGTTTTTT,CASSAQTGGGGELFF
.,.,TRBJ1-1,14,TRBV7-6,TGTGCCAGCAGCATCAGGGGTGGGAACACTGAAGCTTTCTTT,CASSIRGGNTEAFF
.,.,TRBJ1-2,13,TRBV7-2,TGTGCCAGCAGCTTAGTTTCAGGGAATGGCTACACCTTC,CASSLVSGNGYTF
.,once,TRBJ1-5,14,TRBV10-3,TGTGCCATCAGTGGAGCAGGGGAGGGGCAGCCCCAGCATTTT,CAISGAGEGQPQHF
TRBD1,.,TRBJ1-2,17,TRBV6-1,TGTGCCAGCAGTGAATATTTTCCGGGACAGCCAAACTATGGCTACACCTTC,CASSEYFPGQPNYGYTF
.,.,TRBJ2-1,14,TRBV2,TGTGCCAGCAGCGCACCCCCGGGAGTCAATGAGCAGTTCTTC,CASSAPPGVNEQFF
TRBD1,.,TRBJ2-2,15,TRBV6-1,TGTGCCAGCAGTTCGCAGGGGGCGGTCACCGGGGAGCTGTTTTTT,CASSSQGAVTGELFF
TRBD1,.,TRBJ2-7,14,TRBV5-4,TGTGCCAGCAGATCGGACAGGGGGTCTTACGAGCAGTACTTC,CASRSDRGSYEQYF
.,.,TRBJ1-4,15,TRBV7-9,TGTGCCAGCAGCTTAGGGGCGCAAATAAATGAAAAACTGTTTTTT,CASSLGAQINEKLFF
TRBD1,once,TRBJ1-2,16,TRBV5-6,TGTGCCAGCAGCTTGTGGGGACAGGGAATTGGCTATGGCTACACCTTC,CASSLWGQGIGYGYTF
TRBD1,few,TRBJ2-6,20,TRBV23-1,TGCGCCAGCAGTCAATCGTCGGCAGGGGGCCCTACCTCTGGGGCCAACGTCCTGACTTTC,CASSQSSAGGPTSGANVLTF
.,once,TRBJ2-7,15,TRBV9,TGTGCCAGCAGCGTAGAGGAGGGGCAGGTCTACGAGCAGTACTTC,CASSVEEGQVYEQYF
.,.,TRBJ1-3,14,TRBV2,TGTGCCAGCACTTCGGGATACTCTGGAAACACCATATATTTT,CASTSGYSGNTIYF
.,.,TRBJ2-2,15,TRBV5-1,TGCGCCAGCAGCTTGCAGCGCACGAACACCGGGGAGCTGTTTTTT,CASSLQRTNTGELFF
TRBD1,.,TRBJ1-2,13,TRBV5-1,TGCGCCAGCAGCCAGACAGGGGATTATGGCTACACCTTC,CASSQTGDYGYTF
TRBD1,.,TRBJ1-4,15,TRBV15,TGTGCCACCAGCAGGTCCGGGACAGGCTTCTCAAAACTGTTTTTT,CATSRSGTGFSKLFF
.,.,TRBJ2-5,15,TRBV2,TGTGCCAGTGTCGAGACAGGCCTCTCGGGAGAGACCCAGTACTTC,CASVETGLSGETQYF
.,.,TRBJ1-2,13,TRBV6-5,TGTGCCGCTCGGGAGGGGCCGAACTATGGCTACACCTTC,CAAREGPNYGYTF
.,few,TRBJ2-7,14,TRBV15,TGTGCCACCAGCAGAGTGGGCAGGGACTACGAGCAGTACTTC,CATSRVGRDYEQYF
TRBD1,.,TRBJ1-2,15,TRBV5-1,TGCGCCAGCAGCTTGGAGCAGGGGGCGAACTATGGCTACACCTTC,CASSLEQGANYGYTF
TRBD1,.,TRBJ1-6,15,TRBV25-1,TGTGCCAGCAGGGCCCGACAGGGCGATAATTCACCCCTCCACTTT,CASRARQGDNSPLHF
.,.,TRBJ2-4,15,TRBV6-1,TGTGCCAGCCAAGACAAAAACCGGACCAAAAACATTCAGTACTTC,CASQDKNRTKNIQYF
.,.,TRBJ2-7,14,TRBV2,TGTGCCAGCAGTCTCGACCCCCCGGGCTACGAGCAGTACTTC,CASSLDPPGYEQYF
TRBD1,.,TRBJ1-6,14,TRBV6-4,TGTGCCAGCAGTGACTCCTCAGGGGGTTCACCCCTCCACTTT,CASSDSSGGSPLHF
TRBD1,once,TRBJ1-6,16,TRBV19,TGTGCCAGTAGTATAGATACCAGGGGGCACAATTCACCCCTCCACTTT,CASSIDTRGHNSPLHF